The source of this T cell receptor (beta chain) is a study of cytomegalovirus exposure and HLA in healthy donors. Overall study results and limits: In a later analysis, DRB1 alleles had the most associated TCRs; HLA-C alleles the fewest.

Of note for this clone: What it binds is not known.

The PCR used 60 Vbeta and 13 Jbeta primers. Per the authors' pipeline: In a later analysis, tens of millions of unique TCR beta chains included roughly 11 million shared by two or more donors. This table comes from immunoSEQ multiplex PCR, and its TCRdb copy is limited to in-frame clones, with some not included. V and J calls and clone size are given by that table; D and trimming were obtained from the DNA. The sample yields some 150,000 clones, about two thirds seen once. Trimming stripped 3 bases from V and 3 bases from J, with 9 bases between. The CDR3 is made up of 13 amino acids. From germline, CDR1 is SGHRS and CDR2 YFSETQ.

The specimen was PBMCs. This sequence joins TRBV5-1 and TRBJ2-5; TRBD1 is a possible D gene (6 bases). The sequence was collected from a man aged 50 or older in good health and CMV-seropositive. The CDR3 bases are TGCGCCAGCAGCTGGGGGACAAAAGAGACCCAGTACTTC. Its translation: CASSWGTKETQYF. Together with reference TRBV5-1 and TRBJ2-5, the CDR3 gives the full variable domain: KAGVTQTPRYLIKTRGQQVTLSCSPISGHRSVSWYQQTPGQGLQFLFEYFSETQRNKGNFPGRFSGRQFSNSRSEMNVSTLELGDSALYLCASSWGTKETQYFGPGTRLLVL.